The present entry profiles one TCR beta chain with its context. Antigen unknown. The sample belongs to a study of cytomegalovirus exposure and HLA in healthy donors. Points from the study as a whole: Cytomegalovirus association was assigned to 170 or so TCR beta chains. In a later analysis, 15,000 to 20,000 TCR beta sequences were associated with HLA alleles at 0.05 false discovery rate.

In the PCR, 60 Vbeta and 13 Jbeta primers were used. Produced via immunoSEQ multiplex PCR; TCRdb's table is partial and in-frame only. The sample yields about 170,000 clones, around 80% seen once. The ends were cut back, 0 bases at V and 3 bases at J, with 10 bases in the middle. The CDR3 has 15 residues. Germline V lookup: CDR1 SGHDT, CDR2 YYEEEE. This chain uses TRBV5-6 with TRBJ2-4, with D perhaps matching TRBD1 (6 bases). Material for sequencing was PBMCs. This clonotype was sampled from a woman aged 45-59 years in good health and CMV-seropositive. CDR3 nucleotides: TGTGCCAGCAGCTTGGGACAGGTAGTCAAAAACATTCAGTACTTC. Its translation is CASSLGQVVKNIQYF.